A selection of T cell receptor beta chains follows, all from one sample in a study of identical twins. One entry per CDR3 protein, called by TCRdb with MiXCR from the 5' RACE reads. The sample holds approximately 670,000 distinct CDR3 sequences, 6.1% seen once. The sample was naive T cells sorted from blood. The origin of the receptors is a man younger than 35 in good health. CDR3s include the opening cysteine and the closing phenylalanine or tryptophan. D genes are given only for firm matches. Not every row has a clone size; where given, it reads once, few, many or a size class.

abundance,j_gene,v_gene,d_gene,CDR3aa,CDR3nt
many,TRBJ1-2,TRBV5-1,-,CASSLSRSVDYGYTF,TGCGCCAGCAGCTTAAGCAGGTCCGTGGACTATGGCTACACCTTC
many,TRBJ1-4,TRBV4-2,-,CASSQASSEKLFF,TGTGCCAGCAGCCAAGCCTCCTCAGAAAAACTGTTTTTT
many,TRBJ2-1,TRBV7-2,-,CASSLVSSYNEQFF,TGTGCCAGCAGTTTAGTAAGCTCCTACAATGAGCAGTTCTTC
many,TRBJ2-7,TRBV11-2,TRBD1,CASSFSDRGLYEQYF,TGTGCCAGCAGCTTTTCGGACAGGGGGCTATACGAGCAGTACTTC
many,TRBJ2-5,TRBV20-1,-,CSARWVAGKETQYF,TGCAGTGCTAGATGGGTCGCAGGGAAAGAGACCCAGTACTTC
-,TRBJ2-1,TRBV6-4,-,CASSDQLSSYNEQFF,TGTGCCAGCAGTGACCAACTGAGCTCCTACAATGAGCAGTTCTTC
many,TRBJ2-1,TRBV14,TRBD2,CASSQSGSYNEQFF,TGTGCCAGCAGCCAGAGCGGGAGCTACAATGAGCAGTTCTTC
-,TRBJ1-1,TRBV29-1,-,CSAPREENTEAFF,TGCAGCGCTCCCCGGGAGGAAAACACTGAAGCTTTCTTT
-,TRBJ2-1,TRBV6-5,-,CASSYGDYNEQFF,TGTGCCAGCAGTTACGGGGACTACAATGAGCAGTTCTTC
-,TRBJ2-1,TRBV4-1,-,CASSQGTGWTNEQFF,TGCGCCAGCAGCCAAGGTACAGGGTGGACTAATGAGCAGTTCTTC
-,TRBJ2-3,TRBV13,-,CASSLVGRVADTQYF,TGTGCCAGCAGCTTAGTAGGCAGGGTCGCAGATACGCAGTATTTT
few,TRBJ1-1,TRBV10-3,TRBD1,CAISRQGRTEAFF,TGTGCCATCAGCCGACAGGGGAGGACTGAAGCTTTCTTT
-,TRBJ2-1,TRBV12-2,-,CAWGLAFNEQFF,TGTGCATGGGGACTGGCTTTTAATGAGCAGTTCTTC
-,TRBJ2-3,TRBV11-2,TRBD2,CASSLGLAGGAPRDTQYF,TGTGCCAGCAGCTTAGGACTAGCGGGAGGGGCACCTCGGGATACGCAGTATTTT
many,TRBJ2-5,TRBV5-1,TRBD1,CASSLVQGMETQYF,TGCGCCAGCAGCTTGGTACAGGGGATGGAGACCCAGTACTTC
many,TRBJ2-1,TRBV19,TRBD1,CASSIGTGRFNEQFF,TGTGCCAGTAGTATAGGGACAGGGCGTTTCAATGAGCAGTTCTTC
-,TRBJ2-6,TRBV7-8,TRBD1,CASSPDRGIGANVLTF,TGTGCCAGCAGCCCCGACAGGGGGATCGGGGCCAACGTCCTGACTTTC
few,TRBJ1-1,TRBV5-1,TRBD1,CASSLEPGQLEAFF,TGCGCCAGCAGCTTGGAACCGGGACAGCTTGAAGCTTTCTTT
-,TRBJ2-1,TRBV6-1,TRBD2,CASTPFASGITEQFF,TGTGCCAGCACCCCGTTTGCTAGCGGGATTACGGAGCAGTTCTTC
-,TRBJ1-1,TRBV7-2,-,CASSLEWGLPATEAFF,TGTGCCAGCAGCTTAGAGTGGGGGCTTCCGGCCACTGAAGCTTTCTTT
-,TRBJ1-5,TRBV27,-,CASSSETGLNQPQHF,TGTGCCAGCAGCTCGGAGACAGGCCTCAATCAGCCCCAGCATTTT
-,TRBJ2-7,TRBV6-5,-,CASSYSISRERFYEQYF,TGTGCCAGCAGTTACTCGATAAGCAGGGAGAGGTTTTACGAGCAGTACTTC
-,TRBJ2-5,TRBV19,-,CASSRTQTRAETQYF,TGTGCCAGTAGTAGGACTCAGACGCGGGCGGAGACCCAGTACTTC
many,TRBJ1-2,TRBV10-3,-,CAISESGTAANYGYTF,TGTGCCATCAGTGAGTCTGGGACGGCGGCTAACTATGGCTACACCTTC
few,TRBJ2-7,TRBV3-1,TRBD1,CASSQDKYWDRIHEQYF,TGTGCCAGCAGCCAAGATAAATATTGGGACAGGATTCACGAGCAGTACTTC
-,TRBJ2-7,TRBV29-1,TRBD2,CSVEISGSREQYF,TGCAGCGTCGAGATTAGCGGGAGCCGCGAGCAGTACTTC
few,TRBJ2-7,TRBV7-2,-,CASSLGTGYYYEQYF,TGTGCCAGCAGCCTAGGGACGGGATACTACTACGAGCAGTACTTC
-,TRBJ2-5,TRBV10-2,TRBD2,CASRWTSGSQTQYF,TGCGCCAGCAGGTGGACTAGCGGGAGTCAGACCCAGTACTTC
many,TRBJ2-7,TRBV28,TRBD2,CASSLAGVAEQYF,TGTGCCAGCAGTTTAGCGGGAGTCGCCGAGCAGTACTTC
-,TRBJ2-7,TRBV20-1,-,CSASWGSYEQYF,TGCAGTGCTAGCTGGGGGTCCTACGAGCAGTACTTC
many,TRBJ2-3,TRBV12-5,-,CASGGSSTDTQYF,TGTGCTAGTGGGGGGTCCAGCACAGATACGCAGTATTTT
many,TRBJ2-1,TRBV12-3/TRBV12-4,-,CASSGRYNEQFF,TGTGCCAGCTCGGGGCGTTACAATGAGCAGTTCTTC
-,TRBJ2-7,TRBV20-1,-,CSARGDMQSGIWSEQYF,TGCAGTGCTAGAGGGGATATGCAGTCGGGAATATGGTCCGAGCAGTACTTC
-,TRBJ1-1,TRBV20-1,-,CSARGFVQQKDTEAFF,TGCAGTGCTAGAGGTTTTGTACAGCAAAAAGACACTGAAGCTTTCTTT
many,TRBJ1-2,TRBV10-3,-,CAIAQGASVNYGYTF,TGTGCCATCGCGCAGGGAGCCTCAGTTAACTATGGCTACACCTTC
-,TRBJ2-2,TRBV28,-,CASSFDMTGELFF,TGTGCCAGCAGTTTTGACATGACCGGGGAGCTGTTTTTT
-,TRBJ2-2,TRBV7-9,-,CASSFFIENTGELFF,TGTGCCAGCAGCTTTTTCATAGAAAACACCGGGGAGCTGTTTTTT